The 19 T cell receptor beta chains given below trace back to one sample, sequenced in a study of blood T cell repertoires in COVID-19. The method was immunoSEQ multiplex PCR; TCRdb's version includes in-frame clones alone and lacks a portion of them. This table has 300,000 to 400,000 clones, 85% to 90% appearing once. Material for sequencing was peripheral blood. Receptors were obtained from a woman aged 50 to 65 with active or convalescent COVID-19.

The sample holds one count of this clone. This chain connects TRBV5-6 to TRBJ2-7; 7 bases are a match to TRBD1. V dropped 4 bases and J dropped 3; count of bases not matched to a gene: 10. The germline gives CDR1 SGHDT, CDR2 YYEEEE. CDR3 length: 15 amino acids. The CDR3 sequence: CASSILDRKGYEQYF. CDR3 sequence (DNA): TGTGCCAGCAGCATTTTGGACAGGAAAGGCTACGAGCAGTACTTC.

This sequence joins TRBV7-2 and TRBJ2-7, with 7 nucleotides matching TRBD1. V dropped 4 bases and J dropped 2; count of bases not matched to a gene: 8. In germline, CDR1 is SGHTA, CDR2 FQGNSA. The CDR3 totals 15 residues. CDR3 in amino acids: CASSWTGTDPYEQYF. CDR3 nucleotides: TGTGCCAGCAGCTGGACCGGGACAGACCCCTACGAGCAGTACTTC.

This sequence joins TRBV15 and TRBJ2-7; 7 nucleotides align to TRBD2. CDR3 length equals 17 residues. Germline CDR1 reads LNHNV; CDR2 reads YYDKDF (reference sequence). V was pared by 0 bases and J by 6 bases, with 14 bases of the junction left unmatched. This chain's CDR3 is CATSREGTGGRRSEQYF. The DNA of the CDR3 is TGTGCCACCAGCAGAGAGGGGACTGGCGGGAGAAGGTCCGAGCAGTACTTC.

The chain is built from TRBV10-3 and TRBJ2-3, with D perhaps matching TRBD1 (6 bases). Looked up from germline, CDR1 is ENHRY and CDR2 is SYGVKD. The CDR3 consists of 13 residues. V lost 7 bases, J lost 1 base, and 9 bases lay in between. CDR3 sequence (DNA): TGTGCCATCACCCCAGGGGGCACAGATACGCAGTATTTT. Translated, it gives CAITPGGTDTQYF.

The chain recombines TRBV9 with TRBJ1-1; 9 bases are shared with TRBD1. This CDR3 region has 14 residues. The germline V gene encodes CDR1 SGDLS and CDR2 YYNGEE. Trimming took 3 bases from V and 2 from J; bases not matched to a gene: 2. The CDR3 spells CASSAGQGNTEAFF. For the CDR3, the DNA is TGTGCCAGCAGCGCGGGACAGGGCAACACTGAAGCTTTCTTT.

As DNA, the CDR3 is TGTGCCAGCAGGCCACGGGACAGGGGTTACAATGAGCAGTTCTTC. Amino acids: CASRPRDRGYNEQFF. The rearrangement links TRBV5-4 to TRBJ2-1; 10 bases map to TRBD1. The CDR3 spans 15 residues. CDR1 is SGHNT and CDR2 is YYREEE in the germline V gene (reference sequence). With V trimmed by 5 bases and J by 4 bases, 6 bases remained unmatched.

This clone was detected once. This chain joins TRBV5-4 and TRBJ1-3; 8 bases fit TRBD1. Germline V CDR1 and CDR2: SGHNT, YYREEE (reference sequence). Trimming took 2 bases from V and 0 from J; bases not matched to a gene: 7. The CDR3 has 17 amino acids. CDR3 DNA: TGTGCCAGCAGCTTTTTCACCGGGACAGGCTCTGGAAACACCATATATTTT. As protein: CASSFFTGTGSGNTIYF.

The chain carries TRBV19 and TRBJ1-1; D is uncertain. Germline CDR1 and CDR2: LNHDA and SQIVND (reference sequence). Trimming cost V 1 base and J 1 base, with 4 bases left between them. The CDR3 has 13 residues. The chain's CDR3 is CASSIGANTEAFF. The CDR3 DNA sequence: TGTGCCAGTAGTATAGGGGCGAACACTGAAGCTTTCTTT.

The chain joins TRBV11-2 to TRBJ2-5; D perhaps matches TRBD1 (6 bases). Germline loops: CDR1 SGHAT, CDR2 FQNNGV. The germline V and J ends were trimmed by 1 base and 3 bases, with 6 bases remaining between them. The CDR3 spans 13 residues. Here the CDR3 DNA reads TGTGCCAGCAGCTTAGGGACAGAAGAGACCCAGTACTTC. Translating gives CASSLGTEETQYF.

V gene TRBV5-1 combines with J gene TRBJ1-1; D possibly corresponds to TRBD1 (6 bases). The V gene's germline CDR1 is SGHRS and CDR2 YFSETQ. Trimming shortened V by 0 bases and J by 5 bases, and 11 bases separated the two germline ends. CDR3 length equals 14 residues. The DNA of the CDR3 is TGCGCCAGCAGCTTGGACACAGGGAAAACTGAAGCTTTCTTT. This encodes CASSLDTGKTEAFF.

This rearrangement joins TRBV7-2 to TRBJ2-7, with 12 nucleotides matching TRBD2. This CDR3 has 13 amino acids. The V gene's germline CDR1 is SGHTA and CDR2 FQGNSA. J lost 6 bases, V lost 10 bases, and 7 bases had no gene match. The CDR3 nucleotides are TGTGCCACCCAGACTAGCGGGAGTGGCGAGCAGTACTTC. This codes for CATQTSGSGEQYF.

This sequence joins TRBV18 and TRBJ2-5; TRBD2 matches at 8 bases. Losses at the gene ends were 1 base for V and 2 bases for J; bases not matched to a gene: 3. In germline, CDR1 is KGHSH, CDR2 LQKENI. This CDR3 is 15 amino acids long. Written as DNA, the CDR3 is TGTGCCAGCTCACCACTAGCGGGATATCAAGAGACCCAGTACTTC. Protein: CASSPLAGYQETQYF.

This chain connects TRBV9 to TRBJ2-3; 9 bases agree with TRBD2. The CDR3 consists of 15 residues. The trim removed 0 bases at V and 2 bases at J, leaving 1 base unmatched. CDR1 is SGDLS and CDR2 is YYNGEE in the germline V gene. The CDR3 bases are TGTGCCAGCAGCGTAGTAGCGGGAGACACAGATACGCAGTATTTT. It is translated as CASSVVAGDTDTQYF.

The gene calls are TRBV25-1 and TRBJ2-3; D not resolved. Looked up from germline, CDR1 is MGHDK and CDR2 is SYGVNS. The CDR3 consists of 13 residues. Between the trimmed V and J ends, which lost 5 bases and 2 bases, there was a span of 8 bases. The CDR3 loop is CASSQQDTDTQYF. The CDR3 coding sequence is TGTGCCAGCAGTCAGCAGGACACAGATACGCAGTATTTT.

The sample holds one count of this clone. V gene TRBV28 combines with J gene TRBJ1-1; no reliable D call. Germline lookup yields CDR1 MDHEN and CDR2 SYDVKM. The CDR3 spans 15 residues. V dropped 2 bases and J dropped 9 bases, with 19 bases sitting between them. CDR3 residues: CASSLTPPTGRQAFF. CDR3 nucleotides: TGTGCCAGCAGTTTAACTCCTCCTACGGGTAGGCAAGCTTTCTTT.

This chain joins TRBV4-2 and TRBJ1-3; D gene uncertain. The CDR3 is 16 residues long. CDR1 is LGHNA and CDR2 is YNFKEQ in the germline V gene. Trimming took 1 base from V and 2 from J, leaving 12 bases between them. The CDR3, as DNA: TGTGCCAGCAGCCAAGTCGCCGGGGAAACTGGAAACACCATATATTTT. Translated: CASSQVAGETGNTIYF.

CDR3 residues: CASSRTGGNLAKNIQYF. The CDR3, as DNA: TGTGCCAGCAGCCGGACGGGGGGTAATCTAGCCAAAAACATTCAGTACTTC. The genes are TRBV28 and TRBJ2-4; 7 bases match TRBD2. The ends lost 6 bases at V and 0 bases at J; junction bases unmatched: 11. In germline, CDR1 is MDHEN, CDR2 SYDVKM. CDR3 size: 17 residues.

The rearrangement uses TRBV28 and TRBJ1-2; no clear D gene. Trimming pared 5 bases from V and 6 bases from J, leaving 13 bases between. The CDR3 has 13 amino acids. Germline V lookup: CDR1 MDHEN, CDR2 SYDVKM. Written as DNA, the CDR3 is TGTGCCAGCAGTCCCCGTCGGGAGAATGGCTACACCTTC. It specifies CASSPRRENGYTF.

V and J are TRBV7-2 and TRBJ2-5; 10 nucleotides align to TRBD2. CDR1 is SGHTA, CDR2 FQGNSA, per germline. V shed 5 bases and J 5 bases; nucleotides not matched to a gene: 5. This CDR3 is 14 amino acids long. Here the CDR3 DNA reads TGTGCCAGCAGCCCTCTAGCGGGGGTGGAGACCCAGTACTTC. It translates to CASSPLAGVETQYF.